This T cell receptor beta chain is from a study of blood T cell repertoires in COVID-19. Whole-study context: The United States, Italy and Spain were the sources of the acute and convalescent COVID-19 samples. The analysed material was cDNA or gDNA that came from T cells, B-cell-depleted T cells, or PBMCs.

Original processing methods: Amplification from reference gene primers served as the basis for estimated nucleated cell counts. Produced via immunoSEQ multiplex PCR; TCRdb's table is partial and in-frame only. V, J and clone size reflect that table, while D and trimming were determined from the DNA. The table shows around 180,000 clones, with approximately 89% occurring only once. The CDR3 loop spans 16 amino acids. The V gene's germline CDR1 is LNHDA and CDR2 SQIVND (reference sequence). The junction had 6 bases not matched to a gene; V was cut back by 4 bases and J by 1 base. Sequenced material: peripheral blood. This receptor was obtained from a man in his forties with active or convalescent COVID-19. The chain links TRBV19 to TRBJ2-3, with TRBD2 matching over 9 bases. Written as DNA, the CDR3 is TGTGCCAGTAGTACGCGATCTAGCGGGGGCACAGATACGCAGTATTTT. Protein product: CASSTRSSGGTDTQYF.